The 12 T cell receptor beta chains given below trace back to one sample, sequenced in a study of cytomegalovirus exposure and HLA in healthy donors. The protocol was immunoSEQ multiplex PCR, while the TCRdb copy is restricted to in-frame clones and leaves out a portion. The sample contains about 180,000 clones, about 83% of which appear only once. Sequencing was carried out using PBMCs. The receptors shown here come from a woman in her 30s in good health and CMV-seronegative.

CDR3 sequence (DNA): TGCAGCGTTGGGGTTTATGGAGGCACACAAAAATCCTACAATGAGCAGTTCTTC. Translation: CSVGVYGGTQKSYNEQFF. The genes are TRBV29-1 and TRBJ2-1; D is possibly TRBD2 (5 bases). CDR1 and CDR2 (germline): SQVTM, ANQGSEA. Between the trimmed V and J ends, which lost 4 bases and 1 base, there was a span of 23 bases. The CDR3 loop spans 18 amino acids.

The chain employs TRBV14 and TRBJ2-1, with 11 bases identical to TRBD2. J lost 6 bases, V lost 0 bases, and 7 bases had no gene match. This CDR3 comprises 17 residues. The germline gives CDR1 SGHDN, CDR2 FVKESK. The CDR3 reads CASSQDNRLAGINEQFF. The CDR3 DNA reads TGTGCCAGCAGCCAAGATAATAGACTAGCGGGGATCAATGAGCAGTTCTTC.

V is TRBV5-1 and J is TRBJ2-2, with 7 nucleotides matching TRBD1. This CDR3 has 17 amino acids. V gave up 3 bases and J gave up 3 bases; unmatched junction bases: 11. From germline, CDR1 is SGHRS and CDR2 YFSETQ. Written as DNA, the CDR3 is TGCGCCAGCAGCTGGGGGAACAGGGGCACGGACACCGGGGAGCTGTTTTTT. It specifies CASSWGNRGTDTGELFF. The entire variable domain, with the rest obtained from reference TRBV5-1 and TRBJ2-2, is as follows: KAGVTQTPRYLIKTRGQQVTLSCSPISGHRSVSWYQQTPGQGLQFLFEYFSETQRNKGNFPGRFSGRQFSNSRSEMNVSTLELGDSALYLCASSWGNRGTDTGELFFGEGSRLTVL.

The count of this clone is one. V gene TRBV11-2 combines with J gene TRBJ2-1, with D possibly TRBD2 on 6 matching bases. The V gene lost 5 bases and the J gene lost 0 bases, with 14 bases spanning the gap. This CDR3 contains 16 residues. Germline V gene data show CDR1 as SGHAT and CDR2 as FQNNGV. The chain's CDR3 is CASSIYAGSSYNEQFF. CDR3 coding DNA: TGTGCCAGCAGCATTTACGCGGGGAGCTCCTACAATGAGCAGTTCTTC.

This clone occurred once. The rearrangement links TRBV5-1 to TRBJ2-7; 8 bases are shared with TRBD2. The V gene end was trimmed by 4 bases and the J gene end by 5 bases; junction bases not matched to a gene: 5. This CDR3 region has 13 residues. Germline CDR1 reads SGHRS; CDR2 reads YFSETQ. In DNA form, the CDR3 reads TGCGCCAGCAGCCCGGGAGGGGGGGACGAGCAGTACTTC. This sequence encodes CASSPGGGDEQYF.

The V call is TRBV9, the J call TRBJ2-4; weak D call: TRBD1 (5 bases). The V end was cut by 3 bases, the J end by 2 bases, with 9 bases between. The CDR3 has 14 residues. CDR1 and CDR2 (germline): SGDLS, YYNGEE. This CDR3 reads CASSGAGSKNIQYF. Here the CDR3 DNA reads TGTGCCAGCAGCGGGGCAGGGTCCAAAAACATTCAGTACTTC.

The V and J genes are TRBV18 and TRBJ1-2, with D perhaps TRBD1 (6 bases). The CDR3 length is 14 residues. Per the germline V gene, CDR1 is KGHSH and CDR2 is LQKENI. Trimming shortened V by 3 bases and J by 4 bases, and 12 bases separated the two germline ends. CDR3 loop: CASSPKQGIYGYTF. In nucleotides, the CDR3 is TGTGCCAGCTCACCTAAACAGGGAATCTATGGCTACACCTTC. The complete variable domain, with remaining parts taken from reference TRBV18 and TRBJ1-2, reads NAGVMQNPRHLVRRRGQEARLRCSPMKGHSHVYWYRQLPEEGLKFMVYLQKENIIDESGMPKERFSAEFPKEGPSILRIQQVVRGDSAAYFCASSPKQGIYGYTFGSGTRLTVV.

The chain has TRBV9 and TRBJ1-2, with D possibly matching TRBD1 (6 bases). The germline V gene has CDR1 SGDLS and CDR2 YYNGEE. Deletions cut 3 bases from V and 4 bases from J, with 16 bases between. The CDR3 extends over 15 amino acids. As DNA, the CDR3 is TGTGCCAGCAGCGCAGCCGGGACACTCGGCTATGGCTACACCTTC. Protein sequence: CASSAAGTLGYGYTF.

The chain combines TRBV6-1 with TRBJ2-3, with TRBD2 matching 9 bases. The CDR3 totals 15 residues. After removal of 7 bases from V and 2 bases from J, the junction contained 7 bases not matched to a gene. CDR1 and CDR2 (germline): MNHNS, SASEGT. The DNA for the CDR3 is TGTGCCAGCAATATAGCGGGGGCAAACACAGATACGCAGTATTTT. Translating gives CASNIAGANTDTQYF.

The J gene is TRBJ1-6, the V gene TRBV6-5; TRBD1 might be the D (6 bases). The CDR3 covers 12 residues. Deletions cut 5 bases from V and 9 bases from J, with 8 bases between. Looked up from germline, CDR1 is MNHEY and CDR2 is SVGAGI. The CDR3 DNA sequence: TGTGCCAGCAGTCAGGGGTTTTCACCCCTCCACTTT. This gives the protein CASSQGFSPLHF.

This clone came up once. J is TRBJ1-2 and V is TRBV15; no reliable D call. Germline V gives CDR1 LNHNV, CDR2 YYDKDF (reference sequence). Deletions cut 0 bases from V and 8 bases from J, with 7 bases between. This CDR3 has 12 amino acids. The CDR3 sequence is CATSRDREGYTF. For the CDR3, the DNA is TGTGCCACCAGCAGAGATCGGGAGGGCTACACCTTC.

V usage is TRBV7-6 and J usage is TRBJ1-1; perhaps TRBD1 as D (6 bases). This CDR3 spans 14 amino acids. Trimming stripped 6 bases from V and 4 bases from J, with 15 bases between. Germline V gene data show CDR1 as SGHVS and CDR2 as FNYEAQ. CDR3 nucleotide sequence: TGTGCCAGCAGAAAAGGGGGGGCGAGCACTGAAGCTTTCTTT. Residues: CASRKGGASTEAFF.